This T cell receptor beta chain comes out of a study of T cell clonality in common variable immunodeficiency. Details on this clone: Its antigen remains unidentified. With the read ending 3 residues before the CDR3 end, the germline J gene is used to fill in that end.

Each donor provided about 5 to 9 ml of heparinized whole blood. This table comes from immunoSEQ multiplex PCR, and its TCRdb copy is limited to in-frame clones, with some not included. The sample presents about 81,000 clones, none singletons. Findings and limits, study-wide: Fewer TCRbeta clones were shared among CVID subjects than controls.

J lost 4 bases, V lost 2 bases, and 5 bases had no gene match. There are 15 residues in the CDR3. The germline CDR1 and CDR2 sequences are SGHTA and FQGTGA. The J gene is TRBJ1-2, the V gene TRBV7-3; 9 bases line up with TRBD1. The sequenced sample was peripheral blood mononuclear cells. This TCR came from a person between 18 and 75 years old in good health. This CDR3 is CASSLGQGSSYGYTF. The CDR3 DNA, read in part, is TGTGCCAGCAGCTTAGGACAGGGGAGCAGCTATGGC.